These 5 T cell receptor beta chains came from one sample sequenced in a study of chemoradiotherapy in HPV16-positive cancers. TCRdb keeps only in-frame clones here, not all; method: immunoSEQ multiplex PCR. The table has about 12,000 clones, around three quarters seen once. The sample was gathered from a patient who underwent chemoradiotherapy. All receptors come from a human donor with HPV-associated anogenital cancer.

This chain joins TRBV5-1 and TRBJ1-4; 10 nucleotides line up with TRBD1. The CDR3 is 14 residues long. Germline V gene data show CDR1 as SGHRS and CDR2 as YFSETQ. After removal of 5 bases from V and 8 bases from J, the junction contained 6 bases not matched to a gene. CDR3 sequence: CASRAGTGEEKLFF. CDR3 coding DNA: TGCGCCAGCAGGGCCGGGACAGGGGAAGAAAAACTGTTTTTT.

This chain connects TRBV27 to TRBJ1-2; TRBD1 matches 7 bases. Unmatched junction bases numbered 15, after V lost 3 bases and J lost 8 bases. The CDR3 runs 16 residues. Per germline, CDR1 MNHEY and CDR2 SMNVEV (reference sequence). CDR3 coding DNA: TGTGCCAGCAGTTTCGCCCTCTCCACAGGGGAAAGGGGCTACACCTTC. This codes for CASSFALSTGERGYTF.

The chain combines TRBV2 with TRBJ2-2, with D perhaps TRBD1 (6 bases). CDR1 and CDR2 (germline): SNHLY, FYNNEI. The CDR3 consists of 14 residues. V lost 8 bases to trimming and J lost 5 bases, with 15 bases between them. In DNA form, the CDR3 reads TGTGCCAGCTCTCAGGGGCGGAGGACCGGGGAGCTGTTTTTT. This codes for CASSQGRRTGELFF.

The rearrangement uses TRBV6-1 and TRBJ1-1; perhaps TRBD1 as D (5 bases). The CDR3 is 12 amino acids. The V and J ends lost 6 bases and 5 bases respectively, with 10 bases between them. CDR1 is MNHNS, CDR2 SASEGT, per germline. The CDR3 protein is CASRTGGTEAFF. CDR3 in DNA: TGTGCCAGCAGGACGGGGGGGACTGAAGCTTTCTTT.

This rearrangement joins TRBV2 to TRBJ1-2, with a weak D call TRBD1 (5 bases). V lost 3 bases and J lost 5, with 19 bases in between. The CDR3 is made up of 16 amino acids. Germline values: CDR1 SNHLY, CDR2 FYNNEI. CDR3 residues: CASSDSLRQFLYGYTF. CDR3 nucleotides: TGTGCCAGCAGTGATTCTCTCCGACAGTTCCTTTATGGCTACACCTTC.